This is a list of T cell receptor beta chains from one sample in a study of shared clonotypes between healthy human individuals. Profiled with immunoSEQ multiplex PCR; TCRdb holds only in-frame clones, not every one. The table lists about 2 million clones, approximately 94% of them singletons, with roughly 1% in the top ten. The sample consisted of naive CD8+ T cells sorted from blood. The receptors were sampled from a man between 18 and 29 years old in good health. CDR3s include the opening cysteine and the closing phenylalanine or tryptophan. A D gene is named only where the DNA matches it firmly. Clone size appears in some rows only: once, few, many, or a class for an expanded clone.

J gene: TRBJ1-1; D gene: TRBD1; clone size: few; V gene: TRBV11-3; CDR3 DNA: TGTGCCAGCAGCTTAGTTCATTGGACAGGGGCTTTCCCTGAAGCTTTCTTT; CDR3 protein: CASSLVHWTGAFPEAFF
J gene: TRBJ2-1; D gene: TRBD1; clone size: .; V gene: TRBV5-1; CDR3 DNA: TGCGCCAGCAGCTCTCTGACAGGGTCGGTAGACAATGAGCAGTTCTTC; CDR3 protein: CASSSLTGSVDNEQFF
J gene: TRBJ2-2; D gene: .; clone size: .; V gene: TRBV13; CDR3 DNA: TGTGCCAGCCAGCCAGAGGGATCCACCGGGGAGCTGTTTTTT; CDR3 protein: CASQPEGSTGELFF
J gene: TRBJ2-5; D gene: TRBD2; clone size: .; V gene: TRBV4-1; CDR3 DNA: TGCGCCAGCAGCCGCGGACTAGCGGGAGAAGAGACCCAGTACTTC; CDR3 protein: CASSRGLAGEETQYF
J gene: TRBJ1-5; D gene: .; clone size: .; V gene: TRBV6-5; CDR3 DNA: TGTGCCAGCAGTAATCAGGGGCTTAATCAGCCCCAGCATTTT; CDR3 protein: CASSNQGLNQPQHF
J gene: TRBJ2-7; D gene: TRBD2; clone size: .; V gene: TRBV27; CDR3 DNA: TGTGCCAGCAGGCTAGCGGGAGCCGCCCCCTACGAGCAGTACTTC; CDR3 protein: CASRLAGAAPYEQYF
J gene: TRBJ2-7; D gene: .; clone size: once; V gene: TRBV7-9; CDR3 DNA: TGTGCCAGCAGCTTAGGGGGTACCTACGAGCAGTACTTC; CDR3 protein: CASSLGGTYEQYF
J gene: TRBJ2-7; D gene: .; clone size: few; V gene: TRBV9; CDR3 DNA: TGTGCCAGCAGCGTAGGCAGGGTAGGGACCATGTACGAGCAGTACTTC; CDR3 protein: CASSVGRVGTMYEQYF
J gene: TRBJ2-3; D gene: TRBD2; clone size: .; V gene: TRBV6-5; CDR3 DNA: TGTGCCAGCAGTTACCTCAGCGGGGGGGCAGGAGATACGCAGTATTTT; CDR3 protein: CASSYLSGGAGDTQYF
J gene: TRBJ2-3; D gene: TRBD2; clone size: .; V gene: TRBV5-8; CDR3 DNA: TGTGCCAGCAGCCCTAGCGGGGGGGGACCAGATACGCAGTATTTT; CDR3 protein: CASSPSGGGPDTQYF
J gene: TRBJ2-1; D gene: TRBD1; clone size: .; V gene: TRBV6-5; CDR3 DNA: TGTGCCAGCAGTTACTCGACAGGGCTTGAGCAGTTCTTC; CDR3 protein: CASSYSTGLEQFF
J gene: TRBJ2-1; D gene: TRBD2; clone size: .; V gene: TRBV13; CDR3 DNA: TGTGCCAGCAGCGAAGGACTAGCGGGAGAATACAATGAGCAGTTCTTC; CDR3 protein: CASSEGLAGEYNEQFF
J gene: TRBJ1-5; D gene: .; clone size: .; V gene: TRBV19; CDR3 DNA: TGTGCCAGTAGCCTAGACAGAAGCAATCAGCCCCAGCATTTT; CDR3 protein: CASSLDRSNQPQHF
J gene: TRBJ1-2; D gene: .; clone size: .; V gene: TRBV4-1; CDR3 DNA: TGCGCCAGCAGCCAAGGGTTGGACAGCCCGAGCTATGGCTACACCTTC; CDR3 protein: CASSQGLDSPSYGYTF
J gene: TRBJ2-7; D gene: TRBD1; clone size: .; V gene: TRBV19; CDR3 DNA: TGTGCCAGTAGTATGGGACAGTGGTCCTACGAGCAGTACTTC; CDR3 protein: CASSMGQWSYEQYF
J gene: TRBJ2-5; D gene: .; clone size: .; V gene: TRBV9; CDR3 DNA: TGTGCCAGCAGCGCTCCCCTCCAAGAGACCCAGTACTTC; CDR3 protein: CASSAPLQETQYF
J gene: TRBJ2-2; D gene: .; clone size: .; V gene: TRBV10-3; CDR3 DNA: TGTGCCATCAGTGAGTCCGTGCAGGGGCACGGGGAGCTGTTTTTT; CDR3 protein: CAISESVQGHGELFF
J gene: TRBJ1-2; D gene: .; clone size: .; V gene: TRBV29-1; CDR3 DNA: TGCAGCGCCAAGGGCGGGACTGAGACCTATGGCTACACCTTC; CDR3 protein: CSAKGGTETYGYTF